This note documents a single T cell receptor beta chain sequence. What it recognizes is unknown. Some clones are missing from TCRdb's copy, which holds only in-frame ones; the method was immunoSEQ multiplex PCR. The table lists roughly 2 million clones, 95% of them singletons. Donors, healthy HIV-negative adults, lacked recent acute infections or vaccinations. Among the donors, all were Caucasian adults who lived in Nashville, Tennessee. This entry belongs to a study of shared clonotypes between healthy human individuals. Germline-derived CDR1 and CDR2 are SQVTM and ANQGSEA. The CDR3 is 14 amino acids. Trimming removed 6 bases at V and 2 bases at J, with 17 bases between. Study findings and constraints: A limitation of the genetic and exposure-history diversity represented arose from few donors. Generation probabilities of non-shared clonotypes were lower (relative to those shared by all four donors).

The receptor was derived from a man between 18 and 35 years old in good health. The chain carries TRBV29-1 and TRBJ2-7; no firm D call. The sample was naive CD4+ T cells sorted from blood. The sample's subset: CD45RA+ positively selected. Here the CDR3 reads CSVLQELPTYEQYF. The CDR3 nucleotides read TGCAGCGTCCTTCAGGAGCTTCCGACCTACGAGCAGTACTTC.